This TCR beta chain was captured in a study of T cells in Graves' hyperthyroidism and ophthalmopathy. Turning to the study itself: Before treatment of any kind, peripheral blood was taken at initial diagnosis.

Trimming cost V 3 bases and J 5 bases; bases outside gene matches: 1. CDR1 is SGHRS, CDR2 YFSETQ, per germline. This CDR3 contains 14 residues. There were TCR beta CDR3 regions amplified from RNA transcripts. During a first-round RT-PCR of the TCR CDR3, the HTBI primer set was used. TCRdb recomputed calls from the multiplex PCR reads with MiXCR, one row per CDR3 protein. The sample includes hundreds of thousands of distinct CDR3 sequences, approximately 25% of them seen just once. This clonotype turned up a few times. This receptor was taken from a middle-aged woman with Graves' ophthalmopathy. Sequenced sample: blood. This chain connects TRBV5-1 to TRBJ2-2, with 10 bases lining up with TRBD1. The CDR3 region has the DNA TGCGCCAGCAGCTCGGGACAGGGGACCGGGGAGCTGTTTTTT. Protein product: CASSSGQGTGELFF.